These 13 T cell receptor beta chains came from one sample sequenced in a study of OX40 agonist ivuxolimab in advanced cancers. Generated by immunoSEQ multiplex PCR, the TCRdb table keeps only in-frame clones and is missing some. The sample holds about 15,000 clones, approximately 82% seen once. The source material was CD4+ or CD8+ T cells sorted from blood, sampled in a trial of the OX40 agonist ivuxolimab. The receptors were sampled from an adult with an advanced solid tumor such as melanoma, head and neck, liver or kidney cancer.

The chain links TRBV28 to TRBJ2-7, with D perhaps matching TRBD1 (5 bases). V gave up 3 bases and J gave up 6 bases, with 18 bases separating them. Germline values: CDR1 MDHEN, CDR2 SYDVKM. The length of the CDR3 is 15 residues. Here the CDR3 reads CASSFISGQGREQYF. The CDR3 DNA is TGTGCCAGCAGTTTTATTTCGGGTCAGGGTCGCGAGCAGTACTTC.

This chain uses TRBV29-1 with TRBJ2-7, with 7 bases lining up with TRBD2. Trimming at V came to 3 bases and at J to 3 bases, leaving 5 bases not matched to a gene. The CDR3 sequence is 13 residues long. Germline assignment: CDR1 SQVTM and CDR2 ANQGSEA. The CDR3 region has the DNA TGCAGCGTTGAGGGGGAGCGGGACTACGAGCAGTACTTC. As protein: CSVEGERDYEQYF.

The gene calls are TRBV4-1 and TRBJ2-5; either TRBD1 or TRBD2 may fit D (5 bases each). The ends were cut back, 2 bases at V and 5 bases at J, with 12 bases in the middle. CDR1 and CDR2 from the germline V gene are MGHRA and YSYEKL. The CDR3 contains 14 residues. The CDR3 region is CASSQRGVSETQYF. CDR3 sequence (DNA): TGCGCCAGCAGCCAAAGAGGGGTCTCGGAGACCCAGTACTTC.

The chain joins TRBV11-2 to TRBJ2-5, with D maybe TRBD2 (6 bases). V was shortened by 0 bases and J by 7 bases, with 15 bases between the two germline ends. Germline V gene data show CDR1 as SGHAT and CDR2 as FQNNGV. The CDR3 is 15 amino acids. The CDR3 region has the DNA TGTGCCAGCAGCTTAGATCGGGGGTCCGGTATGACCCAGTACTTC. Protein: CASSLDRGSGMTQYF.

This rearrangement joins TRBV6-6 to TRBJ2-5, with 12 bases aligning to TRBD2. In germline, CDR1 is MNHNY, CDR2 SVGAGI (reference sequence). V lost 6 bases, J lost 10 bases, and 12 bases stayed unmatched. The CDR3 runs 15 residues. The CDR3 loop reads CASRATSGGFWDQYF. The CDR3 bases are TGTGCCAGCAGGGCGACTAGCGGGGGATTTTGGGACCAGTACTTC.

The chain uses TRBV6-5 and TRBJ1-5, with D perhaps matching TRBD1 (5 bases). CDR1 is MNHEY and CDR2 is SVGAGI in the germline V gene. The CDR3 has 15 residues. V shed 6 bases and J shed 0 bases, with 12 bases lying between them. CDR3 nucleotides: TGTGCCAGCAGCTTTCGACAGAATAGCAATCAGCCCCAGCATTTT. It translates to CASSFRQNSNQPQHF.

This chain uses TRBV9 with TRBJ2-3; the D is unclear. The V and J ends lost 7 bases and 6 bases respectively, with 12 bases between them. The CDR3 is made up of 12 amino acids. Germline CDR1 reads SGDLS; CDR2 reads YYNGEE. The CDR3 protein is CASALTSDTQYF. The CDR3 bases are TGTGCCAGCGCCTTGACTTCCGATACGCAGTATTTT.

This chain uses TRBV10-3 with TRBJ2-5; D gene ambiguous. The end of the DNA fits TRBJ2-7 better, so the J call may be wrong. CDR3 length: 13 amino acids. Germline CDR1 ENHRY, CDR2 SYGVKD. CDR3 DNA: TGTGCCATCGTACCAATTCTGACCTACGAGCAGTACTTC. This sequence encodes CAIVPILTYEQYF.

The chain recombines TRBV28 with TRBJ2-5, with D hard to call. V lost 1 base and J lost 4, with 10 bases in between. The CDR3 loop spans 14 amino acids. Germline V gene data show CDR1 as MDHEN and CDR2 as SYDVKM. As DNA, the CDR3 is TGTGCCAGCAGTTTATACCCGGGTGGAGAGACCCAGTACTTC. Protein: CASSLYPGGETQYF. The whole variable domain, remainder taken from reference TRBV28 and TRBJ2-5, is DVKVTQSSRYLVKRTGEKVFLECVQDMDHENMFWYRQDPGLGLRLIYFSYDVKMKEKGDIPEGYSVSREKKERFSLILESASTNQTSMYLCASSLYPGGETQYFGPGTRLLVL.

This chain links TRBV7-9 with TRBJ2-1, with D possibly being TRBD2 (5 bases). Trimming pared 4 bases from V and 5 bases from J, leaving 12 bases between. Germline V lookup: CDR1 SEHNR, CDR2 FQNEAQ (reference sequence). The CDR3 runs 14 residues. The CDR3 bases are TGTGCCAGCAGCTCCTGGAAGGGAGACAATGAGCAGTTCTTC. Protein: CASSSWKGDNEQFF.

The V and J genes are TRBV29-1 and TRBJ2-1; the D is unclear. This CDR3 is 12 amino acids long. CDR1 is SQVTM and CDR2 is ANQGSEA in the germline V gene. The V and J ends lost 5 bases and 5 bases respectively, with 10 bases between them. CDR3: CSVQAGDNEQFF. DNA of the CDR3: TGCAGCGTTCAGGCAGGCGACAATGAGCAGTTCTTC.

This clone appeared a single time. The gene calls are TRBV11-2 and TRBJ2-1; D call uncertain. With 5 bases removed from V and 1 base from J, the gap between germline ends came to 9 bases. Germline lookup yields CDR1 SGHAT and CDR2 FQNNGV. The CDR3 runs to 14 residues. The CDR3 region is CASSISASYNEQFF. CDR3 in DNA: TGTGCCAGCAGCATCAGCGCGTCCTACAATGAGCAGTTCTTC.

The V and J genes are TRBV7-9 and TRBJ2-1; TRBD1 might be the D (5 bases). CDR3 size: 14 residues. V lost 2 bases to trimming and J lost 5 bases, with 10 bases between them. CDR1 SEHNR and CDR2 FQNEAQ come from the germline V gene (reference sequence). CDR3 nucleotide sequence: TGTGCCAGCAGCTTACCCCAGGGCAACAATGAGCAGTTCTTC. This sequence encodes CASSLPQGNNEQFF.